These 16 T cell receptor beta chains were all obtained from the same sample, sequenced in a study of T cell responses to AZD1222 COVID-19 vaccine (dated by TCRdb to the early 2020s). The time point label of this sample denotes: baseline before first vaccination. Receptor amplification or capture employed the immunoSEQ multiplex PCR assay. Imported from immuneACCESS, the table was reduced by TCRdb to in-frame sequences with V and J called. These copies leave out some clones; in studies compared against another copy, an unresolved V gene accounts for under half, and the cause of the remainder is not known. The sample has some 150,000 clones on record, 90% of them singletons. The ten largest clones add up to about 3.5% of the sample. Sequences were derived from peripheral blood, sampled on day 0 of AZD1222 vaccination. The origin of the receptors is an adult in good health.

The V gene is TRBV12-2, the J gene TRBJ1-6. TRBV12-2 is described as a pseudogene. There are 14 residues in the CDR3. The CDR3 DNA reads as TGTGCAAGTCGCTTATATCGGGGGGGTTCACCCCTCCACTTT. Translation: CASRLYRGGSPLHF.

The genes are TRBV27 and TRBJ2-7, with 9 bases fitting TRBD1. Germline V lookup: CDR1 MNHEY, CDR2 SMNVEV (reference sequence). V was pared by 6 bases and J by 4 bases, with 16 bases of the junction left unmatched. This CDR3 spans 17 amino acids. Written as DNA, the CDR3 is TGTGCCAGCAGCCCCCGGTCTGGGGGGACAGGGAGGTACGAGCAGTACTTC. It encodes CASSPRSGGTGRYEQYF.

Turning to this clone: At one boundary the junction diverges from the germline segment, which might be a read error. This chain uses TRBV20-1 with TRBJ2-5, with D possibly TRBD1 on 6 matching bases. Germline assignment: CDR1 DFQATT and CDR2 SNEGSKA (reference sequence). CDR3 length: 11 residues. The CDR3 DNA reads TGCAGTGCTAGAGATGTGGGGACAAATCACTTC. Amino acids: CSARDVGTNHF.

The CDR3 protein is CASSLSPDRMYEQYF. CDR3 DNA: TGTGCCAGCAGCTTATCTCCGGACAGGATGTACGAGCAGTACTTC. The rearrangement joins TRBV7-2 to TRBJ2-7, with 7 bases matching TRBD1. Per germline, CDR1 SGHTA and CDR2 FQGNSA. V gave up 2 bases and J gave up 4 bases; unmatched junction bases: 8. The CDR3 contains 15 residues.

Written as DNA, the CDR3 is TGTGCCGGGTCCGGACAGGGGTTTCGTCAGCCCCAGCATTTT. Its protein product is CAGSGQGFRQPQHF. J is TRBJ1-5 and V is TRBV30; 9 bases fit TRBD1. From germline, CDR1 is GTSNPN and CDR2 SVGIG (reference sequence). Unmatched junction bases numbered 11, after V lost 8 bases and J lost 6 bases. The CDR3 sequence is 14 residues long.

This clone was observed a handful of times. The chain employs TRBV6-1 and TRBJ1-1, with unresolved D. The CDR3 totals 13 residues. Germline loops: CDR1 MNHNS, CDR2 SASEGT. Trimming shortened V by 3 bases and J by 5 bases, and 10 bases separated the two germline ends. The CDR3 spells CASSDLGSTEAFF. As DNA, the CDR3 is TGTGCCAGCAGTGATCTAGGTTCTACTGAAGCTTTCTTT.

This clone was seen only a few times. CDR3 bases: TGTGCCAGCAGCTTTGGGACAGGGGACGGCTACACCTTC. It yields the protein CASSFGTGDGYTF. The chain is built from TRBV7-2 and TRBJ1-2, with 10 bases matching TRBD1. The germline CDR1 and CDR2 sequences are SGHTA and FQGNSA. The CDR3 sequence is 13 residues long. The junction had 3 bases not matched to a gene; V was cut back by 3 bases and J by 8 bases.

The CDR3 is CASSPRQAAMYNEQFF. For the CDR3, the DNA is TGTGCCAGCAGCCCCCGCCAGGCGGCAATGTACAATGAGCAGTTCTTC. The V gene is TRBV7-9, the J gene TRBJ2-1, with unresolved D. Germline V CDR1 and CDR2: SEHNR, FQNEAQ (reference sequence). Trimming took 5 bases from V and 4 from J, leaving 18 bases between them. The CDR3 has 16 amino acids.

J is TRBJ2-7 and V is TRBV11-2; the match to TRBD2 covers 10 bases. Per germline, CDR1 SGHAT and CDR2 FQNNGV. CDR3 length: 16 amino acids. V lost 3 bases and J lost 10; bases outside the gene matches: 15. The CDR3 is CASSFRGGLATKVQYF. CDR3 nucleotide sequence: TGTGCCAGCAGCTTTCGGGGGGGACTAGCGACCAAAGTCCAGTACTTC.

The rearrangement joins TRBV6-6 to TRBJ2-7; 9 nucleotides match TRBD1. After removal of 6 bases from V and 5 bases from J, the junction contained 11 bases not matched to a gene. This CDR3 is built from 15 residues. Germline V CDR1 and CDR2: MNHNY, SVGAGI (reference sequence). This CDR3 reads CASRPQGAQSHEQYF. The CDR3 DNA reads as TGTGCCAGCAGACCACAGGGGGCGCAGAGCCACGAGCAGTACTTC.

The chain is built from TRBV6-6 and TRBJ1-1, with a weak D call TRBD1 (5 bases). V was trimmed by 0 bases and J by 4 bases, leaving 9 bases between them. The CDR3 is made up of 14 amino acids. Germline-derived CDR1 and CDR2 are MNHNY and SVGAGI (reference sequence). This CDR3 is CASSYSSGGTEAFF. CDR3 in DNA: TGTGCCAGCAGTTACTCTTCCGGGGGCACTGAAGCTTTCTTT.

Details on this clone: At one boundary the junction diverges from the germline segment, which might be a read error. The CDR3 DNA follows: TGTGCCAGCGCACCTACAGGGTATAATCAGCCCCAGCATTTT. It specifies CASAPTGYNQPQHF. V and J are TRBV18 and TRBJ1-5, with D possibly TRBD1 on 6 matching bases. CDR3 size: 14 residues. Germline loops: CDR1 KGHSH, CDR2 LQKENI.

CDR3 sequence: CATSDPRQVPGTQYF. The CDR3 coding sequence is TGTGCCACCAGTGACCCGAGACAGGTTCCTGGAACCCAGTACTTC. The chain recombines TRBV24-1 with TRBJ2-5; TRBD1 might be the D (6 bases). CDR3 length: 15 residues. Germline CDR1 and CDR2: KGHDR and SFDVKD. V was clipped by 4 bases and J by 8 bases, with 19 bases between them.

The rearrangement joins TRBV5-5 to TRBJ2-6; the D gene could be TRBD1 or TRBD2 (5 bases each). V lost 3 bases to trimming and J lost 2 bases, with 15 bases between them. Germline V CDR1 and CDR2: SGHKS, YYEKEE (reference sequence). The CDR3 covers 17 residues. The CDR3 coding sequence is TGTGCCAGCAGCTCCGGGGCAGGGAGCACTGGGGCCAACGTCCTGACTTTC. It translates to CASSSGAGSTGANVLTF. The full variable domain, in which reference TRBV5-5 and TRBJ2-6 provide the parts outside the CDR3, is DAGVTQSPTHLIKTRGQQVTLRCSPISGHKSVSWYQQVLGQGPQFIFQYYEKEERGRGNFPDRFSARQFPNYSSELNVNALLLGDSALYLCASSSGAGSTGANVLTFGAGSRLTVL.

CDR3 protein: CATPGGGYNEQFF. CDR3 DNA sequence: TGTGCCACCCCGGGGGGAGGATACAATGAGCAGTTCTTC. The chain combines TRBV7-9 with TRBJ2-1; 7 nucleotides align to TRBD2. This CDR3 is 13 amino acids long. Germline V gives CDR1 SEHNR, CDR2 FQNEAQ (reference sequence). J was trimmed by 4 bases and V by 10 bases; bases with no gene match: 7.

This chain connects TRBV12-3 or TRBV12-4 to TRBJ2-7; 7 nucleotides align to TRBD1. V gave up 5 bases and J gave up 4 bases; unmatched junction bases: 5. This CDR3 has 13 amino acids. CDR3 DNA: TGTGCCAGCAGTCCGGGACAGCAATACGAGCAGTACTTC. Protein: CASSPGQQYEQYF.